This T cell receptor beta chain was recovered during a study of radiotherapy plus CTLA-4 blockade in lung cancer. V shed 6 bases and J shed 3 bases, with 18 bases lying between them. Germline lookup yields CDR1 MNHEY and CDR2 SMNVEV (reference sequence). The CDR3 runs to 16 residues. Sequenced by immunoSEQ multiplex PCR; TCRdb stores in-frame clones only, minus some. The table has 95,000 to 150,000 clones, about 87% seen once; the top ten hold 5.5% to 8%. The sequence came from a human donor with non-small cell lung cancer that progressed on radiotherapy plus ipilimumab. The material was peripheral blood, obtained from a patient treated with radiotherapy plus ipilimumab. V gene TRBV27 combines with J gene TRBJ1-5; TRBD1 might be the D (5 bases). CDR3 coding DNA: TGTGCCAGCAGCCGGTCCGGGACGGTTGACAATCAGCCCCAGCATTTT. Its translation: CASSRSGTVDNQPQHF.